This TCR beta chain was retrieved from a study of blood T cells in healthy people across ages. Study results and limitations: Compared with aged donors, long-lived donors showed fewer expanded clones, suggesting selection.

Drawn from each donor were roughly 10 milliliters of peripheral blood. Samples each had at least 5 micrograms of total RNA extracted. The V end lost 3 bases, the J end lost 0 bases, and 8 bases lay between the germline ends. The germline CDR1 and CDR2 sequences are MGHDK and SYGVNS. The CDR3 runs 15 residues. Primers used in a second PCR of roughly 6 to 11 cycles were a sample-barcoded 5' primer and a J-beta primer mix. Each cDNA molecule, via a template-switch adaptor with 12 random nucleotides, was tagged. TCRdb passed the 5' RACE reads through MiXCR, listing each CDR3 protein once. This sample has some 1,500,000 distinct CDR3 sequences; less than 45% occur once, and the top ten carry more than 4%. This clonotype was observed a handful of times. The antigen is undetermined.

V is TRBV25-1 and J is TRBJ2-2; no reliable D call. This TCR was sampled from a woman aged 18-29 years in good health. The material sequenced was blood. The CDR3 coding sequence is TGTGCCAGCAGTGAGTGGGGAACGAACACCGGGGAGCTGTTTTTT. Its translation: CASSEWGTNTGELFF. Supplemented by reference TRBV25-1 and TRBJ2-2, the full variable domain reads EADIYQTPRYLVIGTGKKITLECSQTMGHDKMYWYQQDPGMELHLIHYSYGVNSTEKGDLSSESTVSRIRTEHFPLTLESARPSHTSQYLCASSEWGTNTGELFFGEGSRLTVL.